This T cell receptor (beta chain) was retrieved from a study of OX40 agonist ivuxolimab in advanced cancers. Study-wide results and limits: Low normalized T-cell clonal expansion was also seen in some nonresponders. More expanded clones were seen, on average, in CD8+ T cells than in CD4+. Among the lowest peripheral clonal expansion occurred in 0.1-3.0 mg/kg partial responders.

Germline V CDR1 and CDR2: SGHVS, FNYEAQ. The ends were cut back, 6 bases at V and 3 bases at J, with 11 bases in the middle. This CDR3 has 13 residues. Repertoires were generated with immunoSEQ multiplex PCR, while TCRdb's copy carries only in-frame clones and drops some. The table has fewer than 50,000 clones, roughly 80% seen once. This clone has just a few counts. No antigen is known for it. The chain is built from TRBV7-6 and TRBJ1-1, with D maybe TRBD1 (6 bases). This TCR was sampled from an adult with an advanced solid tumor such as melanoma, head and neck, liver or kidney cancer. This specimen consisted of CD4+ or CD8+ T cells sorted from blood, obtained in a trial of the OX40 agonist ivuxolimab. This CDR3 is CASRLQGYTEAFF. The CDR3 DNA is TGTGCCAGCAGGTTACAGGGTTACACTGAAGCTTTCTTT. Full variable domain (remainder filled in from reference TRBV7-6 and TRBJ1-1): GAGVSQSPRYKVTKRGQDVALRCDPISGHVSLYWYRQALGQGPEFLTYFNYEAQQDKSGLPNDRFSAERPEGSISTLTIQRTEQRDSAMYRCASRLQGYTEAFFGQGTRLTVV.